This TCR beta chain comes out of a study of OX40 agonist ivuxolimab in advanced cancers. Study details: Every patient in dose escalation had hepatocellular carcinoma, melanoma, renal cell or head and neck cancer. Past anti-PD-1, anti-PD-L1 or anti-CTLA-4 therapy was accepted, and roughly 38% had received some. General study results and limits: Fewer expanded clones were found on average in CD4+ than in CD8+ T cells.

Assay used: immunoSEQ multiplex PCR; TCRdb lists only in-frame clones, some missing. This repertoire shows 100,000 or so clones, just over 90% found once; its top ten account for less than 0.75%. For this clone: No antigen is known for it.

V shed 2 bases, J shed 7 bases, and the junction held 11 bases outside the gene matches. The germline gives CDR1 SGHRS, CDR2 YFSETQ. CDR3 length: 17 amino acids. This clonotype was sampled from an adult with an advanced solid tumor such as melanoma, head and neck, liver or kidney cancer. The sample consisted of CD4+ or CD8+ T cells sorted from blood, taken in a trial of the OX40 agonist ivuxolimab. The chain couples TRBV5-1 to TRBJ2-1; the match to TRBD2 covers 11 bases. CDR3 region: CASSLPILAGVGNEQFF. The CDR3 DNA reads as TGCGCCAGCAGCTTACCTATACTAGCGGGAGTGGGTAATGAGCAGTTCTTC. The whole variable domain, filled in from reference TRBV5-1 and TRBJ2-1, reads KAGVTQTPRYLIKTRGQQVTLSCSPISGHRSVSWYQQTPGQGLQFLFEYFSETQRNKGNFPGRFSGRQFSNSRSEMNVSTLELGDSALYLCASSLPILAGVGNEQFFGPGTRLTVL.